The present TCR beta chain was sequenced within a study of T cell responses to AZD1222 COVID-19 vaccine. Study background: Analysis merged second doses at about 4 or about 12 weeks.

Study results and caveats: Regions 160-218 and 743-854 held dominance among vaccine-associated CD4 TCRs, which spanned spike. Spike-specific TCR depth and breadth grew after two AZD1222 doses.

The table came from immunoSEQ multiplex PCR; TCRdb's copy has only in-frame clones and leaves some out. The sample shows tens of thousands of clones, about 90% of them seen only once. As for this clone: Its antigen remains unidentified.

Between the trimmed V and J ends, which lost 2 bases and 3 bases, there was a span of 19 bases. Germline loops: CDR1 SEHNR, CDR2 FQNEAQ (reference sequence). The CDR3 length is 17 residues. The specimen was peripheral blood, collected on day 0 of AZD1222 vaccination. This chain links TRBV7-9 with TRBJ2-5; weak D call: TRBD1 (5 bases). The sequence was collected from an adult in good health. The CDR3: CASSLYLSWGREETQYF. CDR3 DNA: TGTGCCAGCAGCTTATATTTATCGTGGGGCCGGGAAGAGACCCAGTACTTC.